Described below is a single TCR beta chain sequence and its context. The time point: week 3, after first cycle of checkpoint inhibitor. Sampling occurred pretreatment (T0) and at week 3 (W3), after cycle one of checkpoint blockade. Every bulk PBMC sample received the same 350 ng of DNA. Data came from immunoSEQ multiplex PCR; TCRdb stores just in-frame clones and leaves some out. In the table there are approximately 11,000 clones, 75% to 85% of which are singletons. Germline values: CDR1 MDHEN, CDR2 SYDVKM. V was clipped by 6 bases and J by 8 bases, with 16 bases between them. This CDR3 comprises 14 residues. This specimen belongs to a study of blood T cell dynamics during melanoma immunotherapy.

The source is a human donor with melanoma. The rearrangement joins TRBV28 to TRBJ1-4; the D gene is possibly TRBD1 (6 bases). The material was blood, obtained from a patient treated with checkpoint blockade. Written as DNA, the CDR3 is TGTGCCAGCAGCGTTCCGGGGGCGCGGGAAAAACTGTTTTTT. Protein: CASSVPGAREKLFF.